This TCR beta chain was captured by sequencing in a study of blood T cells in healthy people across ages. This clonotype was detected ten times or more. Its antigen is unknown. J lost 3 bases, V lost 5 bases, and 17 bases had no gene match. This CDR3 has 18 residues. CDR1 is MNHEY, CDR2 SVGAGI, per germline. Broader study findings: Among long-lived donors, naive CD4+ cells were more numerous and diversity higher than in aged donors. Samples with more naive T cells showed higher observed beta diversity. When one million T cells were used, diversity estimates were thought to be underestimates.

A second PCR of about 6 to 12 cycles used a sample-barcoded 5' primer and a J-beta primer mix. CDR3-containing paired-end reads numbered at least 2.5 million in each sample. TCRdb ran MiXCR on the 5' RACE reads and lists one entry per CDR3 protein. The table records about 650,000 distinct CDR3 sequences, approximately 29% of them present only once. This TCR was sampled from a woman aged 80 or over in good health. V and J are TRBV6-5 and TRBJ2-5; 8 bases map to TRBD2. Sequenced: blood. The CDR3 protein is CASSNPPGWRGAEETQYF. In DNA form, the CDR3 reads TGTGCCAGCAGTAACCCCCCCGGCTGGCGGGGGGCAGAAGAGACCCAGTACTTC.